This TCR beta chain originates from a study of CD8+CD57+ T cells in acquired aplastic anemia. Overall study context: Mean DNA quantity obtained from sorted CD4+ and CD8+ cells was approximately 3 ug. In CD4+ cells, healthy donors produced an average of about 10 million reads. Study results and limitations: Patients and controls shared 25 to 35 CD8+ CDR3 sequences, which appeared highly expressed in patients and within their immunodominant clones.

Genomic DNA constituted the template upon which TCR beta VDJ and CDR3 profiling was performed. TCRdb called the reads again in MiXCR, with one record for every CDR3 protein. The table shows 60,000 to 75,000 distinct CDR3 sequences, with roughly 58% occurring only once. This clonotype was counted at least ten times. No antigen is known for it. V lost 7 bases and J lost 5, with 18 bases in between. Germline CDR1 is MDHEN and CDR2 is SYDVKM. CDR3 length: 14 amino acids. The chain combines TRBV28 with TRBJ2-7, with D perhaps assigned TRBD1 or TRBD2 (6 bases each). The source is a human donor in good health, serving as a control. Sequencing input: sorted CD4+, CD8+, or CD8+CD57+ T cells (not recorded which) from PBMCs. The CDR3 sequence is CASTPPGALNEQYF. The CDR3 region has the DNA TGTGCCAGCACTCCCCCGGGGGCCTTGAACGAGCAGTACTTC.